This is a list of T cell receptor beta chains from one sample in a study of CD8+ T cells in alopecia areata. Sequenced by immunoSEQ multiplex PCR; TCRdb stores in-frame clones only, minus some. The table lists about 250,000 clones, around three fifths of them singletons, with roughly 0.88% in the top ten. The starting material was CD4+ T cells sorted from blood, obtained at approximately week 51, from a patient treated with tofacitinib. These TCRs come from a human donor with alopecia areata. Both conserved end residues are part of each CDR3. The D gene is left open where the match is weak. Size is stated for part of the rows, as once, few or many counts, or as a class when the clone is expanded.

CDR3 protein	CDR3 DNA	clone size	V gene	J gene	D gene
CSLRLNTEAFF	TGCAGCCTCCGCCTGAACACTGAAGCTTTCTTT	once	TRBV29-1	TRBJ1-1	-
CASTYQETQYF	TGTGCCAGCACCTACCAAGAGACCCAGTACTTC	-	TRBV2	TRBJ2-5	-
CASSRSRLSYEQYF	TGTGCCAGCAGTCGTTCCAGGCTCTCCTACGAGCAGTACTTC	-	TRBV6-5	TRBJ2-7	-
CAWTDRGSNSPLHF	TGTGCCTGGACCGATCGGGGATCTAATTCACCCCTCCACTTT	-	TRBV30	TRBJ1-6	-
CASAAGGRETQYF	TGTGCCAGCGCTGCGGGGGGCAGAGAGACCCAGTACTTC	-	TRBV7-2	TRBJ2-5	TRBD2
CAWSPVPEDTIYF	TGTGCCTGGAGCCCAGTCCCTGAGGACACCATATATTTT	-	TRBV30	TRBJ1-3	-
CASSQGEGSGNSPLHF	TGCGCCAGCAGCCAGGGCGAGGGGTCGGGTAATTCACCCCTCCACTTT	-	TRBV4-1	TRBJ1-6	-
CSVEGTDGYTF	TGCAGCGTTGAAGGGACAGATGGCTACACCTTC	-	TRBV29-1	TRBJ1-2	-
CASSFLGKGANYGYTF	TGTGCCAGCAGCTTCCTGGGGAAGGGAGCTAACTATGGCTACACCTTC	-	TRBV7-2	TRBJ1-2	-
CASSFGLTDGYTF	TGTGCCAGCAGCTTTGGACTCACTGATGGCTACACCTTC	few	TRBV7-9	TRBJ1-2	-
CASSPNFGTDTQYF	TGTGCCAGCAGCCCCAATTTCGGCACAGATACGCAGTATTTT	-	TRBV9	TRBJ2-3	-
CASSPTQPWGETQYF	TGTGCCAGCAGCCCAACTCAGCCTTGGGGGGAGACCCAGTACTTC	-	TRBV7-9	TRBJ2-5	-
CSVDPGSSEAFF	TGCAGCGTTGATCCAGGAAGCTCTGAAGCTTTCTTT	-	TRBV29-1	TRBJ1-1	-
CSAAGTSDTGELFF	TGCAGCGCCGCCGGGACTAGCGACACCGGGGAGCTGTTTTTT	-	TRBV29-1	TRBJ2-2	TRBD2
CASSVGVLPGNTIYF	TGTGCCAGCAGCGTAGGCGTCCTACCTGGAAACACCATATATTTT	-	TRBV9	TRBJ1-3	-
CASSLVGTGGTYEQYF	TGTGCCAGCAGCTTAGTCGGGACAGGGGGCACATACGAGCAGTACTTC	few	TRBV7-8	TRBJ2-7	TRBD1
CATSPRRNQPQHF	TGTGCCACCAGCCCCCGGCGCAATCAGCCCCAGCATTTT	-	TRBV15	TRBJ1-5	-
CSVLTSGTGELFF	TGCAGCGTTCTAACTAGCGGGACCGGGGAGCTGTTTTTT	once	TRBV29-1	TRBJ2-2	TRBD2
CASSLSTYNEQFF	TGCGCCAGCAGTCTCAGCACCTACAATGAGCAGTTCTTC	few	TRBV5-1	TRBJ2-1	-
CASSPEDSDLEQYF	TGCGCCAGCAGCCCCGAGGACTCCGATCTCGAGCAGTACTTC	few	TRBV4-3	TRBJ2-7	-
CSVDREGYGYTF	TGCAGCGTTGATCGAGAAGGCTATGGCTACACCTTC	-	TRBV29-1	TRBJ1-2	-
CSAKRAGVQDTQYF	TGCAGCGCAAAACGGGCAGGGGTTCAAGATACGCAGTATTTT	few	TRBV29-1	TRBJ2-3	-
CASSPTGTGTYEQYF	TGTGCCAGCAGCCCGACCGGGACAGGGACCTACGAGCAGTACTTC	-	TRBV6-5	TRBJ2-7	TRBD1
CASTKNVPFDGYTF	TGTGCCAGCACCAAGAACGTGCCCTTCGATGGCTACACCTTC	-	TRBV7-8	TRBJ1-2	-
CAQGRSNSPPHF	TGTGCCCAGGGAAGGTCCAATTCACCCCCCCACTTT	-	TRBV30	TRBJ1-6	-
CASRQNEKLFF	TGTGCCAGCAGGCAGAATGAAAAACTGTTTTTT	-	TRBV2	TRBJ1-4	-
CAWSVGGQETQYF	TGTGCCTGGAGTGTCGGCGGCCAAGAGACCCAGTACTTC	-	TRBV30	TRBJ2-5	-
CACIAGAYEQYF	TGTGCCTGCATAGCGGGGGCCTACGAGCAGTACTTC	-	TRBV30	TRBJ2-7	TRBD2
CASSEVGLLAQGETQYF	TGTGCCAGCAGTGAAGTGGGGCTTTTAGCCCAGGGGGAGACCCAGTACTTC	few	TRBV2	TRBJ2-5	-
CASSYTQGSGYGYTF	TGTGCCAGCAGTTACACACAGGGTTCTGGCTATGGCTACACCTTC	once	TRBV27	TRBJ1-2	-
CASGRGPTGELFF	TGTGCCAGCGGAAGAGGGCCCACCGGGGAGCTGTTTTTT	-	TRBV9	TRBJ2-2	-
CASSQRSDSNQPQHF	TGTGCCAGCAGCCAAAGATCGGACAGCAATCAGCCCCAGCATTTT	few	TRBV4-2	TRBJ1-5	-
CAWGTFEQYF	TGTGCCTGGGGGACTTTCGAGCAGTACTTC	-	TRBV30	TRBJ2-7	-
CASRGSGETQYF	TGTGCTAGCAGGGGATCGGGAGAGACCCAGTACTTC	-	TRBV7-7	TRBJ2-5	-
CASSYEGQETQYF	TGCGCCAGCAGCTACGAGGGTCAAGAGACCCAGTACTTC	few	TRBV5-1	TRBJ2-5	-
CASSPGGGRNSPLHF	TGCGCCAGCAGCCCCGGGGGGGGTAGGAATTCACCCCTCCACTTT	-	TRBV4-1	TRBJ1-6	-
CASAGTSGSPLHF	TGTGCCTCCGCCGGGACGTCGGGGTCACCCCTCCACTTT	-	TRBV30	TRBJ1-6	-
CASSPLGLGGTGELFF	TGTGCCAGCAGCCCACTGGGCCTAGGGGGGACCGGGGAGCTGTTTTTT	once	TRBV7-2	TRBJ2-2	-